The T cell receptor (beta chain) described here comes from a study of siplizumab effects on memory and regulatory T cells. The study's findings and limits: The diversity of naive T cells seemed greater than that of memory cells, and their alloresponse contribution seemed major. In roughly 75-95% of proliferating CD4+ or CD8+ clones, a naive or memory phenotype could not be assigned.

Sequencing of each sample assayed approximately 110,000 TCR templates. The assay was immunoSEQ multiplex PCR, and TCRdb's table has in-frame clones only and misses some. The repertoire holds tens of thousands of clones, approximately 93% seen once, with 6.5% in the top ten. This CDR3 comprises 15 residues. Germline loops: CDR1 LGHNT, CDR2 FRNRAP. V dropped 7 bases and J dropped 3 bases, with 16 bases sitting between them. With regard to this clone: The antigen is not known.

This chain uses TRBV12-5 with TRBJ2-1, with D possibly matching TRBD1 (6 bases). The origin of this receptor is a human donor in good health. The sample was CD8+ T cells sorted from blood. CDR3 bases: TGTGCTAGTGCCATGGTAGGGGGTATCTACAATGAGCAGTTCTTC. This sequence encodes CASAMVGGIYNEQFF.